These 26 T cell receptor beta chains were all obtained from the same sample, sequenced in a study of T cell responses to AZD1222 COVID-19 vaccine. Profiling relied on immunoSEQ multiplex PCR, and the TCRdb table lists in-frame clones only, not all of them. The profile shows 150,000 to 200,000 clones, more than 85% of them singletons. The specimen comprised peripheral blood, sampled on day 0 of AZD1222 vaccination. These TCRs come from an adult in good health.

The V call is TRBV6-4, the J call TRBJ1-2; D not resolved. The CDR3 extends over 15 amino acids. The V end was cut by 4 bases, the J end by 0 bases, with 12 bases between. CDR1 is MRHNA, CDR2 SNTAGT, per germline. In DNA, the CDR3 is TGTGCCAGCAGTGCTAATCCGGGCCCTAACTATGGCTACACCTTC. The encoded protein is CASSANPGPNYGYTF.

The gene calls are TRBV19 and TRBJ1-1; 7 positions agree with TRBD1. The J segment lost 8 bases and the V segment lost 0 bases, leaving 6 bases of the junction unmatched. Germline V gene sequence: CDR1 LNHDA, CDR2 SQIVND (reference sequence). This CDR3 region has 14 residues. The CDR3 nucleotides are TGTGCCAGTAGTATAGATCTAGGGACAGCAGAAGCTTTCTTT. Its protein product is CASSIDLGTAEAFF.

The genes are TRBV29-1 and TRBJ2-1, with TRBD2 matching 12 bases. Germline V lookup: CDR1 SQVTM, CDR2 ANQGSEA. CDR3 size: 14 residues. The junction had 4 bases not matched to a gene; V was cut back by 6 bases and J by 4 bases. CDR3 coding DNA: TGCAGCGTGTCGGGACTAGCGGGTTACAATGAGCAGTTCTTC. Translated: CSVSGLAGYNEQFF.

The gene calls are TRBV3-1 (or the pseudogene TRBV3-2) and TRBJ1-4; D is perhaps TRBD1 (5 bases). CDR3 length: 15 amino acids. The germline gives CDR1 LGHDT, CDR2 YNNKEL (reference sequence). V was pared by 4 bases and J by 5 bases, with 14 bases between. The CDR3 nucleotides read TGTGCCAGCAGCCGAGGGGATTTAGAAAATGAAAAACTGTTTTTT. Amino acid sequence: CASSRGDLENEKLFF.

The rearrangement joins TRBV27 to TRBJ1-1, with D uncertain. There are 14 residues in the CDR3. The germline V and J ends were trimmed by 2 bases and 4 bases, with 11 bases remaining between them. Per the germline V gene, CDR1 is MNHEY and CDR2 is SMNVEV (reference sequence). This CDR3 reads CASSLRFRGTEAFF. The CDR3 nucleotides are TGTGCCAGCAGTTTAAGATTCCGGGGCACTGAAGCTTTCTTT.

Here the CDR3 DNA reads TGTGCCAGCAGCGGCCGTCAAGGGGTAGGGACTGAAGCTTTCTTT. This encodes CASSGRQGVGTEAFF. The gene calls are TRBV9 and TRBJ1-1, with D perhaps TRBD1 (5 bases). Trimming removed 3 bases from V and 5 bases from J, with 17 bases in between. CDR1 and CDR2 (germline): SGDLS, YYNGEE. The CDR3 is made up of 15 amino acids.

V gene TRBV19 combines with J gene TRBJ1-2, with TRBD1 matching 9 bases. Trimming cost V 5 bases and J 4 bases; bases outside gene matches: 2. CDR1 and CDR2 (germline): LNHDA, SQIVND (reference sequence). This CDR3 region has 13 residues. CDR3 nucleotide sequence: TGTGCCAGTAGTCTACAGGGGGCCTATGGCTACACCTTC. Translated: CASSLQGAYGYTF.

The rearrangement uses TRBV5-1 and TRBJ2-5; TRBD2 aligns across 8 bases. The CDR3 length is 16 residues. V shed 1 base and J 3 bases; nucleotides not matched to a gene: 8. Germline CDR1 reads SGHRS; CDR2 reads YFSETQ. The CDR3 sequence is CASSLIGGGIEETQYF. DNA of the CDR3: TGCGCCAGCAGCTTGATTGGCGGGGGGATAGAAGAGACCCAGTACTTC.

This clone was seen only a few times. CDR3: CASSDTTGPVAPLHF. Written as DNA, the CDR3 is TGCGCCAGCAGCGACACGACAGGGCCTGTTGCACCCCTCCACTTT. The chain combines TRBV5-1 with TRBJ1-6; TRBD1 agrees at 7 bases. The CDR3 is 15 residues long. The ends lost 4 bases at V and 11 bases at J; junction bases unmatched: 12. CDR1 SGHRS and CDR2 YFSETQ come from the germline V gene. The variable domain in full, completed from reference TRBV5-1 and TRBJ1-6, reads KAGVTQTPRYLIKTRGQQVTLSCSPISGHRSVSWYQQTPGQGLQFLFEYFSETQRNKGNFPGRFSGRQFSNSRSEMNVSTLELGDSALYLCASSDTTGPVAPLHFGNGTRLTVT.

This chain links TRBV6-5 with TRBJ2-7; 11 bases fit TRBD2. This CDR3 spans 14 amino acids. Germline V gives CDR1 MNHEY, CDR2 SVGAGI. With V trimmed by 7 bases and J by 2 bases, 4 bases remained unmatched. CDR3 protein: CASMLAGGPYEQYF. CDR3 DNA sequence: TGTGCCAGCATGTTAGCGGGAGGGCCCTACGAGCAGTACTTC.

This rearrangement joins TRBV10-2 to TRBJ2-3; 12 nucleotides line up with TRBD2. Germline lookup yields CDR1 WSHSY and CDR2 SAAADI. The CDR3 runs to 15 residues. Unmatched junction bases numbered 2, after V lost 7 bases and J lost 0 bases. The CDR3, as DNA: TGCGCCAGCAAGACTAGCGGGGGAAGCACAGATACGCAGTATTTT. Translating it yields CASKTSGGSTDTQYF.

This clone was seen just once. The rearrangement joins TRBV7-9 to TRBJ2-1; D gene uncertain. V lost 2 bases and J lost 7, with 15 bases in between. The CDR3 spans 15 residues. Germline lookup yields CDR1 SEHNR and CDR2 FQNEAQ (reference sequence). The CDR3 loop reads CASSLRPTQDNEQFF. The CDR3 region has the DNA TGTGCCAGCAGCTTACGACCGACACAAGATAATGAGCAGTTCTTC.

CDR3 loop: CASSQRDRGFGQPQHF. Written as DNA, the CDR3 is TGTGCCAGCAGCCAACGGGACAGGGGGTTCGGCCAGCCCCAGCATTTT. The chain carries TRBV3-1 (or the pseudogene TRBV3-2) and TRBJ1-5; TRBD1 aligns across 11 bases. Germline V gives CDR1 LGHDT, CDR2 YNNKEL (reference sequence). There are 16 residues in the CDR3. Trimming at V came to 2 bases and at J to 7 bases, leaving 7 bases not matched to a gene.

This clone was seen just once. V is TRBV29-1 and J is TRBJ2-6; no definite D call. The CDR3 length is 14 residues. V was pared by 1 base and J by 2 bases, with 6 bases between. The germline V gene encodes CDR1 SQVTM and CDR2 ANQGSEA. CDR3 loop: CSVEGPAGANVLTF. In DNA form, the CDR3 reads TGCAGCGTTGAAGGCCCGGCTGGGGCCAACGTCCTGACTTTC.

The genes are TRBV5-6 and TRBJ1-2; D not resolved. This CDR3 is built from 13 residues. Deletions cut 0 bases from V and 4 bases from J, with 7 bases between. CDR1 and CDR2 from the germline V gene are SGHDT and YYEEEE. The CDR3, as DNA: TGTGCCAGCAGCTTGGTCCAGGTCTATGGCTACACCTTC. This encodes CASSLVQVYGYTF.

V usage is TRBV6-5 and J usage is TRBJ2-5, with 10 nucleotides matching TRBD1. Germline V gene sequence: CDR1 MNHEY, CDR2 SVGAGI. CDR3 length equals 15 residues. V lost 5 bases, J lost 5 bases, and 8 bases stayed unmatched. In DNA form, the CDR3 reads TGTGCCAGCAGTAGACAGGGGGCTTTCTGGGAGACCCAGTACTTC. This sequence encodes CASSRQGAFWETQYF.

This chain links TRBV6-5 with TRBJ1-6; D is ambiguous. The length of the CDR3 is 14 residues. Germline V gene data show CDR1 as MNHEY and CDR2 as SVGAGI. Trimming took 6 bases from V and 5 from J, leaving 11 bases between them. CDR3 DNA sequence: TGTGCCAGCAGAGGAACGGCCAATAATTCACCCCTCCACTTT. Protein: CASRGTANNSPLHF.

This clone was seen just once. V usage is TRBV6-5 and J usage is TRBJ2-3, with a weak D call TRBD2 (6 bases). Per the germline V gene, CDR1 is MNHEY and CDR2 is SVGAGI. Trimming pared 2 bases from V and 9 bases from J, leaving 12 bases between. The length of the CDR3 is 13 residues. In DNA form, the CDR3 reads TGTGCCAGCAGTTACCCTACGGGGGAGACGCAGTATTTT. Its translation: CASSYPTGETQYF.

The chain is built from TRBV10-3 and TRBJ1-5, with D possibly TRBD1 on 6 matching bases. The CDR3 runs 12 residues. Germline V gene lookup returns CDR1 ENHRY and CDR2 SYGVKD. Trimming shortened V by 8 bases and J by 3 bases, and 8 bases separated the two germline ends. The CDR3 loop is CAIRGPNQPQHF. The CDR3 DNA sequence: TGTGCCATCCGGGGGCCCAATCAGCCCCAGCATTTT.

The gene calls are TRBV5-1 and TRBJ2-7, with D uncertain. Germline V gene sequence: CDR1 SGHRS, CDR2 YFSETQ. The CDR3 runs 13 residues. The V gene lost 1 base and the J gene lost 3 bases, with 8 bases spanning the gap. The CDR3 region is CASSLMADYEQYF. The CDR3 DNA sequence: TGCGCCAGCAGCTTGATGGCGGACTACGAGCAGTACTTC.

The rearrangement uses TRBV28 and TRBJ2-5; 12 bases align to TRBD2. The CDR3 has 17 residues. CDR1 MDHEN and CDR2 SYDVKM come from the germline V gene. V was pared by 3 bases and J by 2 bases, with 7 bases of the junction left unmatched. The DNA for the CDR3 is TGTGCCAGCAGTTTGAGGCTAGCGGGGGGGATTCAAGAGACCCAGTACTTC. This encodes CASSLRLAGGIQETQYF.

This chain connects TRBV6-5 to TRBJ1-1, with TRBD1 identical over 7 bases. Germline V CDR1 and CDR2: MNHEY, SVGAGI. CDR3 length equals 15 residues. V trimming: 3 bases; J trimming: 0 bases; junction bases outside the gene matches: 4. DNA of the CDR3: TGTGCCAGCAGTTATAGTACAGGGGTGAACACTGAAGCTTTCTTT. It translates to CASSYSTGVNTEAFF.

The V gene is TRBV6-5, the J gene TRBJ1-1; tentatively, D is TRBD1 (6 bases). CDR1 is MNHEY, CDR2 SVGAGI, per germline. V was cut by 7 bases and J by 4 bases, with 13 bases left in between. The CDR3 covers 13 residues. The CDR3 DNA follows: TGTGCCAGCATGGAAGAGGGGGGCACTGAAGCTTTCTTT. Protein sequence: CASMEEGGTEAFF.

This rearrangement joins TRBV27 to TRBJ1-2; D not certain. This CDR3 has 12 amino acids. The germline CDR1 and CDR2 sequences are MNHEY and SMNVEV (reference sequence). Trimming left V 8 bases short and J 4 bases short, with 11 bases between. CDR3 amino acids: CASGNRGYGYTF. In nucleotides, the CDR3 is TGTGCCAGCGGCAATCGTGGCTATGGCTACACCTTC.

This chain links TRBV4-1 with TRBJ1-1; no firm D call. CDR1 MGHRA and CDR2 YSYEKL come from the germline V gene. The CDR3 is 16 residues long. Trimming took 1 base from V and 0 from J, leaving 12 bases between them. The DNA of the CDR3 is TGCGCCAGCAGCCAAGTTTTAGGAGGGATGAACACTGAAGCTTTCTTT. Protein product: CASSQVLGGMNTEAFF.

This sequence joins TRBV28 and TRBJ1-1; 7 bases line up with TRBD1. Losses at the gene ends were 5 bases for V and 3 bases for J; bases not matched to a gene: 9. The CDR3 runs to 15 residues. Germline CDR1 MDHEN, CDR2 SYDVKM. Written as DNA, the CDR3 is TGTGCCAGCAGTCCCCAGACAGGGTCATACACTGAAGCTTTCTTT. It is translated as CASSPQTGSYTEAFF.